The 24 T cell receptor beta chains below come from one sample, sequenced in a study of blood T cell repertoires in COVID-19 (dated by TCRdb to 2018 to 2020). To prepare the library, the immunoSEQ multiplex PCR assay was applied. In TCRdb, the immuneACCESS table is reduced to in-frame sequences with V and J assigned. These tables do not hold every clone; where another copy was compared, an unresolved V gene accounts for under half, and the others remain unexplained. The sample table shows fewer than 200,000 clones, and roughly four fifths are seen once. The ten largest account for under 8.5% of the sample. Sequences were obtained from peripheral blood. The receptors here all came from a human donor in a cohort sampled during active COVID-19.

CDR3 DNA sequence: TGTGCCAGCAGTTGGGACAGGGAGACAGATACGCAGTATTTT. It translates to CASSWDRETDTQYF. The J gene is TRBJ2-3, the V gene TRBV6-5; 9 bases agree with TRBD1. The length of the CDR3 is 14 residues. With V trimmed by 4 bases and J by 3 bases, 2 bases remained unmatched. Germline assignment: CDR1 MNHEY and CDR2 SVGAGI.

The chain links TRBV10-3 to TRBJ1-3; D unclear. The germline gives CDR1 ENHRY, CDR2 SYGVKD. V was shortened by 6 bases and J by 2 bases, with 14 bases between the two germline ends. This CDR3 comprises 15 residues. CDR3 residues: CAIRTPREAGNTIYF. DNA of the CDR3: TGTGCCATCAGGACTCCTAGGGAGGCTGGAAACACCATATATTTT.

The rearrangement joins TRBV2 to TRBJ1-2, with 8 bases lining up with TRBD1. Germline-derived CDR1 and CDR2 are SNHLY and FYNNEI. The CDR3 spans 13 residues. The ends lost 4 bases at V and 5 bases at J; junction bases unmatched: 3. The CDR3 protein is CASSGGQGYGYTF. CDR3 nucleotides: TGTGCCAGCAGTGGCGGACAGGGATATGGCTACACCTTC.

This clone was observed a handful of times. The chain is built from TRBV7-9 and TRBJ1-6, with 7 bases that match TRBD1. Germline V lookup: CDR1 SEHNR, CDR2 FQNEAQ (reference sequence). Trimming cost V 4 bases and J 9 bases; bases outside gene matches: 9. This CDR3 region has 15 residues. The CDR3 bases are TGTGCCAGCAGCTCACCCGGGACAGAGGGTTCACCCCTCCACTTT. Its translation is CASSSPGTEGSPLHF.

This clone was found once. The V gene is TRBV7-9, the J gene TRBJ2-7; D might be TRBD1 (6 bases). CDR1 and CDR2 (germline): SEHNR, FQNEAQ (reference sequence). Trimming shortened V by 5 bases and J by 5 bases, and 22 bases separated the two germline ends. The CDR3 consists of 16 residues. CDR3 amino acids: CASSLRTRTELDEQYF. The CDR3 DNA reads as TGTGCCAGCAGCCTCAGAACTAGGACAGAACTAGACGAGCAGTACTTC.

For this clone: Other DNA sequences in the same sample also yield this CDR3. This CDR3 reads CASSQDRGEKLFF. CDR3 in DNA: TGCGCCAGCAGCCAAGATCGGGGTGAAAAACTGTTTTTT. The V and J genes are TRBV4-1 and TRBJ1-4; D is unclear. V was shortened by 0 bases and J by 7 bases, with 6 bases between the two germline ends. The CDR3 spans 13 residues. Germline loops: CDR1 MGHRA, CDR2 YSYEKL.

The chain carries TRBV19 and TRBJ1-4; no firm D call. The CDR3 extends over 13 amino acids. Germline-derived CDR1 and CDR2 are LNHDA and SQIVND (reference sequence). Trimming stripped 6 bases from V and 7 bases from J, with 12 bases between. The CDR3 sequence is CASSGGRGEKLFF. As DNA, the CDR3 is TGTGCCAGTAGCGGAGGTCGGGGTGAAAAACTGTTTTTT.

This clone came up a few times. The V call is TRBV28, the J call TRBJ2-7; 9 bases map to TRBD1. V gave up 3 bases and J gave up 3 bases; unmatched junction bases: 12. In germline, CDR1 is MDHEN, CDR2 SYDVKM. The CDR3 is 17 amino acids. The CDR3 nucleotides read TGTGCCAGCAGTTTTCACGTGTTCGGGACAGGGAACTACGAGCAGTACTTC. This codes for CASSFHVFGTGNYEQYF.

The CDR3 loop is CASSHRAGGQNIQYF. For the CDR3, the DNA is TGCGCCAGCAGCCACCGAGCGGGGGGGCAAAACATTCAGTACTTC. This chain uses TRBV4-1 with TRBJ2-4, with 10 bases that match TRBD2. J gave up 5 bases and V 3 bases, and 4 bases lay outside the gene matches. The length of the CDR3 is 15 residues. Germline CDR1 reads MGHRA; CDR2 reads YSYEKL.

The sample holds a few counts of this clone. The V gene is TRBV29-1, the J gene TRBJ1-2, with TRBD1 matching 9 bases. This CDR3 has 13 amino acids. J lost 8 bases, V lost 2 bases, and 6 bases had no gene match. Germline V lookup: CDR1 SQVTM, CDR2 ANQGSEA. The CDR3 coding sequence is TGCAGCGTTGAAAGGGGACAGGGCGGCGGCTACACCTTC. Protein product: CSVERGQGGGYTF.

This clone was detected only once. The J gene is TRBJ2-3, the V gene TRBV20-1; 8 bases fit TRBD2. Germline V gene data show CDR1 as DFQATT and CDR2 as SNEGSKA (reference sequence). The CDR3 consists of 14 residues. V lost 3 bases to trimming and J lost 6 bases; unmatched junction nucleotides: 8. The CDR3 loop reads CSASERGSLDTQYF. The CDR3 DNA is TGCAGTGCTAGTGAGCGGGGGTCGTTGGATACGCAGTATTTT.

The gene calls are TRBV3-1 (or the pseudogene TRBV3-2) and TRBJ1-4; 7 nucleotides agree with TRBD1. CDR1 and CDR2 (germline): LGHDT, YNNKEL (reference sequence). Germline trimming cut 4 bases from V and 5 bases from J; bases unmatched to any gene: 4. CDR3 size: 14 residues. CDR3 sequence (DNA): TGTGCCAGCAGCCGGGACAGCACGAATGAAAAACTGTTTTTT. Translation: CASSRDSTNEKLFF.

This chain connects TRBV15 to TRBJ1-2; tentative D call: TRBD1 (5 bases). V was shortened by 5 bases and J by 4 bases, with 17 bases between the two germline ends. CDR3 length: 15 amino acids. Germline V gene data show CDR1 as LNHNV and CDR2 as YYDKDF (reference sequence). The CDR3 coding sequence is TGTGCCACCAGCGGGATGCGAGGGGAGGGCTATGGCTACACCTTC. Amino acid sequence: CATSGMRGEGYGYTF.

V is TRBV4-1 and J is TRBJ2-5; 13 positions agree with TRBD2. This CDR3 is built from 15 residues. V shed 3 bases and J 9 bases; nucleotides not matched to a gene: 7. Per the germline V gene, CDR1 is MGHRA and CDR2 is YSYEKL. CDR3 coding DNA: TGCGCCAGCAGCCAGGCGGGACTAGCGGGGTTTTCCCAGTACTTC. This codes for CASSQAGLAGFSQYF.

The chain has TRBV7-2 and TRBJ2-5; D not resolved. Germline assignment: CDR1 SGHTA and CDR2 FQGNSA. This CDR3 region has 14 residues. The V gene lost 1 base and the J gene lost 0 bases, with 6 bases spanning the gap. CDR3 amino acids: CASSLGVNQETQYF. The CDR3 DNA sequence: TGTGCCAGCAGCTTAGGCGTCAACCAAGAGACCCAGTACTTC.

This clone has a single count. The V call is TRBV4-1, the J call TRBJ1-1; 7 bases map to TRBD1. The CDR3 has 14 residues. The junction had 6 bases not matched to a gene; V was cut back by 4 bases and J by 4 bases. Germline CDR1 MGHRA, CDR2 YSYEKL. The CDR3 loop reads CASSPRQGGTEAFF. CDR3 bases: TGCGCCAGCAGCCCTCGACAGGGAGGCACTGAAGCTTTCTTT.

This rearrangement joins TRBV10-1 to TRBJ1-1; tentative D call: TRBD1 (5 bases). V dropped 0 bases and J dropped 1 base, with 12 bases sitting between them. Germline lookup yields CDR1 WNHNN and CDR2 SYGVQD (reference sequence). This CDR3 comprises 16 residues. The CDR3, as DNA: TGCGCCAGCAGTGAGTCTGGGTCCCAGGGGAACACTGAAGCTTTCTTT. As protein: CASSESGSQGNTEAFF.

The chain employs TRBV5-1 and TRBJ2-6, with D tentatively TRBD2 (5 bases). The CDR3 is 15 residues long. V was shortened by 4 bases and J by 0 bases, with 8 bases between the two germline ends. Germline assignment: CDR1 SGHRS and CDR2 YFSETQ. The CDR3 is CASSPGISGANVLTF. The CDR3 DNA is TGCGCCAGCAGCCCGGGGATCTCTGGGGCCAACGTCCTGACTTTC.

Worth noting for this clone: At the DNA level, this CDR3 is encoded by other sequences in the same sample as well. J is TRBJ2-7 and V is TRBV18; 11 nucleotides agree with TRBD2. Trimming at V came to 3 bases and at J to 0 bases, leaving 4 bases not matched to a gene. The CDR3 has 16 residues. Germline lookup yields CDR1 KGHSH and CDR2 LQKENI. The CDR3 protein is CASSPSSGGTSYEQYF. The CDR3 DNA reads as TGTGCCAGCTCACCTTCTAGCGGGGGGACCTCCTACGAGCAGTACTTC.

V is TRBV5-6 and J is TRBJ2-7, with D uncertain. The ends were cut back, 2 bases at V and 6 bases at J, with 15 bases in the middle. The CDR3 is 14 residues long. Germline V gives CDR1 SGHDT, CDR2 YYEEEE. The CDR3 protein is CASSFGLGPAEQYF. CDR3 nucleotides: TGTGCCAGCAGCTTCGGCCTAGGCCCCGCCGAGCAGTACTTC.

The chain joins TRBV6-5 to TRBJ2-5; 9 nucleotides align to TRBD2. Germline CDR1 reads MNHEY; CDR2 reads SVGAGI. V shed 6 bases and J 5 bases; nucleotides not matched to a gene: 4. The length of the CDR3 is 13 residues. The CDR3 coding sequence is TGTGCCAGCAGGCGGGGGGGAGGGGAGACCCAGTACTTC. As protein: CASRRGGGETQYF.

J is TRBJ2-7 and V is TRBV5-5; D unresolved. Germline values: CDR1 SGHKS, CDR2 YYEKEE (reference sequence). Trimming stripped 0 bases from V and 4 bases from J, with 8 bases between. The CDR3 loop spans 13 amino acids. The CDR3 sequence: CASSLESGYEQYF. The CDR3 nucleotides read TGTGCCAGCAGCTTGGAATCCGGGTACGAGCAGTACTTC.

The chain couples TRBV10-1 to TRBJ2-7; TRBD2 is a possible D gene (5 bases). Germline CDR1 and CDR2: WNHNN and SYGVQD (reference sequence). Deletions cut 6 bases from V and 2 bases from J, with 17 bases between. This CDR3 is built from 15 residues. The CDR3 here is CASRTLAWCTYEQYF. For the CDR3, the DNA is TGCGCCAGCAGAACTTTAGCGTGGTGCACCTACGAGCAGTACTTC.

This chain links TRBV6-5 with TRBJ1-2, with D maybe TRBD1 (5 bases). With 0 bases removed from V and 4 bases from J, the gap between germline ends came to 15 bases. This CDR3 is built from 16 residues. CDR1 and CDR2 (germline): MNHEY, SVGAGI. The CDR3 nucleotides read TGTGCCAGCAGTTACTCGATTAGGGACTTTCCCTATGGCTACACCTTC. Translation gives CASSYSIRDFPYGYTF.